One sample yielded the 24 T cell receptor beta chains listed below, sequenced in a study of response to subunit inactivated influenza vaccine. TCRdb used MiXCR to reprocess the RT-PCR reads, holding one entry per CDR3 protein. The data show about 780,000 distinct CDR3 sequences, about a fifth seen once. The input for sequencing was PBMCs from blood, taken 5 days after vaccination. The origin of the receptors is a middle-aged man who received an inactivated influenza vaccine.

This clonotype occurred a few times. This chain joins TRBV2 and TRBJ1-5, with 8 nucleotides matching TRBD1. This CDR3 has 15 residues. With 1 base clipped from V and 4 bases from J, the junction kept 3 bases outside the gene matches. Germline V gene data show CDR1 as SNHLY and CDR2 as FYNNEI. The CDR3 nucleotides are TGTGCCAGCAGTGAAGGGACAGGGCTAAATCAGCCCCAGCATTTT. It translates to CASSEGTGLNQPQHF.

Worth noting for this clonotype: This could be a read error, since a much larger clone is one nucleotide away. Likely a read error: the CDR3 ends without its conserved phenylalanine or tryptophan. The rearrangement joins TRBV6-5 to TRBJ2-2, with D unresolved. V was cut by 6 bases and J by 7 bases, with 9 bases left in between. There are 12 residues in the CDR3. Germline V gives CDR1 MNHEY, CDR2 SVGAGI. The DNA for the CDR3 is TGTGCCAGCAGGAAAGTGAGCGGGGAGCTGTTTTCT. Translating it yields CASRKVSGELFS.

This sequence joins TRBV2 and TRBJ2-5; tentative D call: TRBD2 (5 bases). V was cut by 2 bases and J by 14 bases, with 18 bases left in between. The CDR3 totals 13 residues. CDR1 SNHLY and CDR2 FYNNEI come from the germline V gene. The CDR3 loop is CASSEFREETPYF. The CDR3 DNA is TGTGCCAGCAGTGAATTCCGGGAAGAGACCCCCTACTTC.

This clonotype was seen many times. The V and J genes are TRBV29-1 and TRBJ2-1; 10 bases are a match to TRBD1. This CDR3 is built from 16 residues. Trimming took 4 bases from V and 3 from J; bases not matched to a gene: 9. Germline V CDR1 and CDR2: SQVTM, ANQGSEA. CDR3 amino acids: CSVAHLTGGLYNEQFF. The DNA for the CDR3 is TGCAGCGTTGCCCATCTGACAGGGGGCCTCTACAATGAGCAGTTCTTC.

This clonotype showed up just a few times. This sequence joins TRBV7-2 and TRBJ2-7; TRBD2 agrees at 7 bases. The germline CDR1 and CDR2 sequences are SGHTA and FQGNSA. With V trimmed by 5 bases and J by 13 bases, 14 bases remained unmatched. There are 13 residues in the CDR3. CDR3 sequence: CASSTSGRISAYF. For the CDR3, the DNA is TGTGCCAGCAGCACCTCCGGGAGGATTAGCGCCTACTTC.

The chain recombines TRBV4-2 with TRBJ1-3; 8 bases match TRBD1. Germline-derived CDR1 and CDR2 are LGHNA and YNFKEQ. Trimming removed 0 bases from V and 0 bases from J; junction bases left unmatched: 4. This CDR3 region has 17 residues. The chain's CDR3 is CASSQEWGQASGNTIYF. The CDR3 nucleotides read TGTGCCAGCAGCCAAGAGTGGGGACAGGCCTCTGGAAACACCATATATTTT.

This clonotype was picked up many times. The rearrangement joins TRBV5-1 to TRBJ2-5, with D uncertain. In germline, CDR1 is SGHRS, CDR2 YFSETQ. The V end lost 3 bases, the J end lost 1 base, and 7 bases lay between the germline ends. The CDR3 runs 13 residues. CDR3 nucleotide sequence: TGCGCCAGCAGCTGGCAGATCCAAGAGACCCAGTACTTC. Protein: CASSWQIQETQYF.

The chain carries TRBV6-5 and TRBJ2-2; 7 bases are shared with TRBD2. After removal of 6 bases from V and 1 base from J, the junction contained 5 bases not matched to a gene. This CDR3 contains 15 residues. Germline V lookup: CDR1 MNHEY, CDR2 SVGAGI. The CDR3 spells CASRLLAMNTGELFF. The CDR3 DNA is TGTGCCAGCAGGTTACTAGCGATGAACACCGGGGAGCTGTTTTTT.

The chain couples TRBV10-1 to TRBJ1-1, with D possibly being TRBD1 (6 bases). Germline V gives CDR1 WNHNN, CDR2 SYGVQD (reference sequence). This CDR3 spans 14 amino acids. The V and J ends lost 1 base and 4 bases respectively, with 10 bases between them. CDR3 protein: CASSEYNRATEAFF. The CDR3 nucleotides are TGCGCCAGCAGTGAGTACAACAGGGCCACTGAAGCTTTCTTT.

This clonotype was seen a single time. The V and J genes are TRBV6-2 or TRBV6-3 and TRBJ2-5; maybe TRBD2 (6 bases). Trimming removed 2 bases at V and 7 bases at J, with 14 bases between. Germline V gene sequence: CDR1 MNHEY, CDR2 SVGEGT. CDR3 length: 14 amino acids. CDR3 sequence: CASSYGSMGGTQYF. The CDR3 DNA reads as TGTGCCAGCAGTTACGGCTCAATGGGAGGGACCCAGTACTTC.

The chain is built from TRBV27 and TRBJ2-3, with 7 nucleotides matching TRBD1. Losses at the gene ends were 5 bases for V and 5 bases for J; bases not matched to a gene: 7. The germline V gene has CDR1 MNHEY and CDR2 SMNVEV (reference sequence). The CDR3 totals 14 residues. CDR3 coding DNA: TGTGCCAGCAGTCCCAGGGGGTATGGAGATACGCAGTATTTT. Translation gives CASSPRGYGDTQYF.

Only a few counts were recorded for this clonotype. The chain has TRBV5-1 and TRBJ2-6; TRBD1 agrees at 8 bases. The junction had 2 bases not matched to a gene; V was cut back by 5 bases and J by 1 base. The CDR3 covers 15 residues. Looked up from germline, CDR1 is SGHRS and CDR2 is YFSETQ. DNA for the CDR3: TGCGCCAGCAGACAGGGGGAATCTGGGGCCAACGTCCTGACTTTC. The encoded protein is CASRQGESGANVLTF.

This clonotype was seen only a few times. This chain links TRBV5-1 with TRBJ2-3, with D unresolved. Per germline, CDR1 SGHRS and CDR2 YFSETQ. V lost 4 bases and J 1 base, leaving 13 bases between the germline ends. The CDR3 has 15 residues. The DNA of the CDR3 is TGCGCCAGCAGCCCAATTGTCACCGGCACAGATACGCAGTATTTT. This codes for CASSPIVTGTDTQYF. Full variable domain (missing parts from reference TRBV5-1 and TRBJ2-3): KAGVTQTPRYLIKTRGQQVTLSCSPISGHRSVSWYQQTPGQGLQFLFEYFSETQRNKGNFPGRFSGRQFSNSRSEMNVSTLELGDSALYLCASSPIVTGTDTQYFGPGTRLTVL.

This clonotype was found a few times. This rearrangement joins TRBV7-9 to TRBJ2-4; D may be TRBD2 (5 bases). This CDR3 contains 16 residues. Per germline, CDR1 SEHNR and CDR2 FQNEAQ (reference sequence). V shed 5 bases and J shed 1 base, with 15 bases lying between them. CDR3 region: CASSPIQDWAKNIQYF. CDR3 DNA: TGTGCCAGCAGCCCCATCCAGGACTGGGCCAAAAACATTCAGTACTTC.

This clonotype has only a few counts. This chain connects TRBV20-1 to TRBJ2-1, with 7 positions matching TRBD2. The trim removed 3 bases at V and 2 bases at J, leaving 7 bases unmatched. The germline CDR1 and CDR2 sequences are DFQATT and SNEGSKA (reference sequence). The CDR3 has 15 residues. The CDR3 sequence is CSASQDGGTYNEQFF. CDR3 in DNA: TGCAGTGCTAGTCAGGACGGGGGGACCTACAATGAGCAGTTCTTC.

A few counts support this clonotype. This chain connects TRBV25-1 to TRBJ2-7; perhaps TRBD1 as D (5 bases). The CDR3 sequence is 13 residues long. Trimming left V 3 bases short and J 6 bases short, with 12 bases between. CDR1 MGHDK and CDR2 SYGVNS come from the germline V gene. The CDR3 loop reads CASSDQGLGEQYF. CDR3 sequence (DNA): TGTGCCAGCAGTGACCAGGGTCTGGGCGAGCAGTACTTC.

The rearrangement uses TRBV29-1 and TRBJ2-1, with 7 bases matching TRBD2. The CDR3 spans 15 residues. V shed 7 bases, J shed 2 bases, and the junction held 11 bases outside the gene matches. Looked up from germline, CDR1 is SQVTM and CDR2 is ANQGSEA. The CDR3: CSGGGWPSPYNEQFF. CDR3 in DNA: TGCAGCGGGGGGGGATGGCCAAGCCCCTACAATGAGCAGTTCTTC.

This clonotype was seen a few times. The chain joins TRBV5-1 to TRBJ1-1, with D maybe TRBD1 (6 bases). Trimming removed 0 bases at V and 3 bases at J, with 12 bases between. This CDR3 has 15 amino acids. Germline values: CDR1 SGHRS, CDR2 YFSETQ. CDR3 protein: CASSLAVRGDTEAFF. The CDR3 coding sequence is TGCGCCAGCAGCTTGGCCGTCAGGGGTGACACTGAAGCTTTCTTT.

J is TRBJ2-5 and V is TRBV10-3; perhaps TRBD1 as D (6 bases). The V gene's germline CDR1 is ENHRY and CDR2 SYGVKD. This CDR3 has 13 amino acids. V was pared by 9 bases and J by 3 bases, with 14 bases between. The CDR3 protein is CAMSGHPEETQYF. CDR3 DNA sequence: TGTGCCATGTCGGGACACCCAGAAGAGACCCAGTACTTC.

A single count supports this clonotype. This chain links TRBV4-3 with TRBJ2-1; the D is unclear. Germline loops: CDR1 LGHNA, CDR2 YSLEER. V lost 0 bases, J lost 3 bases, and 9 bases lay in between. The CDR3 is 15 amino acids. The CDR3 here is CASSQEQHLYNEQFF. The CDR3 DNA sequence: TGCGCCAGCAGCCAAGAACAGCATCTCTACAATGAGCAGTTCTTC.

The sample holds a few counts of this clonotype. The chain combines TRBV6-1 with TRBJ2-5; 8 bases are a match to TRBD1. The V segment lost 4 bases and the J segment 5 bases; nucleotides outside the gene matches: 3. The CDR3 loop spans 13 amino acids. The germline V gene has CDR1 MNHNS and CDR2 SASEGT. The CDR3 sequence is CASSARGRETQYF. The CDR3 nucleotides are TGTGCCAGCAGTGCCAGGGGGCGTGAGACCCAGTACTTC.

This chain uses TRBV6-5 with TRBJ2-7; no reliable D call. Germline V gene lookup returns CDR1 MNHEY and CDR2 SVGAGI. V dropped 0 bases and J dropped 2 bases, with 11 bases sitting between them. The CDR3 totals 15 residues. The CDR3 loop is CASSYSPAVPYEQYF. CDR3 sequence (DNA): TGTGCCAGCAGTTACTCGCCTGCCGTACCCTACGAGCAGTACTTC.

This clonotype was counted only a few times. J is TRBJ2-5 and V is TRBV24-1; 11 bases map to TRBD2. Unmatched junction bases numbered 16, after V lost 3 bases and J lost 11 bases. Germline lookup yields CDR1 KGHDR and CDR2 SFDVKD. The CDR3 is 17 residues long. CDR3 DNA sequence: TGTGCCACCAGTGATGCCCGAGTTTATAGCGGGAGGGCCCGGCAGTACTTC. This encodes CATSDARVYSGRARQYF.

This clonotype occurred a few times. The gene calls are TRBV20-1 and TRBJ2-5; D may be TRBD1 (5 bases). The CDR3 contains 12 residues. The germline V gene encodes CDR1 DFQATT and CDR2 SNEGSKA (reference sequence). V was cut by 7 bases and J by 5 bases, with 14 bases left in between. The CDR3 DNA sequence: TGCAGTGGAACAGACCACAGGGAGACCCAGTACTTC. Translating gives CSGTDHRETQYF.